This T cell receptor beta chain was identified in a study of CD8 T cells in ankylosing spondylitis. A single record per CDR3 protein comes from TCRdb applying MiXCR to the 5' RACE reads. Among fewer than 400,000 distinct CDR3 sequences listed, roughly 14% were seen once. Germline V gives CDR1 MGHRA, CDR2 YSYEKL. The V gene lost 0 bases and the J gene lost 4 bases, with 18 bases spanning the gap. This CDR3 contains 17 residues. Study observations and caveats: There was a TCR beta motif, made of fewer than 10 highly homologous variants, that appeared characteristic of ankylosing spondylitis blood.

A word on this clonotype: The antigen is undetermined.

The sequencing sample was made of blood, either unsorted or a sorted T cell fraction (not recorded which). This TCR came from a male donor with ankylosing spondylitis or in good health (not recorded which). V and J are TRBV4-1 and TRBJ2-5; a possible D gene is TRBD1 (6 bases). In DNA form, the CDR3 reads TGCGCCAGCAGCCAAGATTGGGGGCTCCCGTCTGGAGAGACCCAGTACTTC. It translates to CASSQDWGLPSGETQYF.